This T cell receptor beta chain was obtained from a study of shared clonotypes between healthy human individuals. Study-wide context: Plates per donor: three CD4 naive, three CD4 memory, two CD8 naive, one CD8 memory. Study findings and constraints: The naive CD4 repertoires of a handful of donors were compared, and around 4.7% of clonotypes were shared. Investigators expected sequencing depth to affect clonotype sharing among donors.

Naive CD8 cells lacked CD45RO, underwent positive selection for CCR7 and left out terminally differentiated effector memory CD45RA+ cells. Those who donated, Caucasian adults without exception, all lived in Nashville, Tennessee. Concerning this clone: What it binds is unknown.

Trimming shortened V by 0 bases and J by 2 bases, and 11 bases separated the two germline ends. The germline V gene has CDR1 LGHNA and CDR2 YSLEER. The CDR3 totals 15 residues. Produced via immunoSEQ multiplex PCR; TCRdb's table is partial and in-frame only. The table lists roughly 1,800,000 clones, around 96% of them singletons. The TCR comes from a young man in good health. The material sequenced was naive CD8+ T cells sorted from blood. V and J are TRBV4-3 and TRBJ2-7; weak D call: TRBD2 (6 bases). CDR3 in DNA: TGCGCCAGCAGCCAAGATCCGCGGGATACCTACGAGCAGTACTTC. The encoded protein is CASSQDPRDTYEQYF.